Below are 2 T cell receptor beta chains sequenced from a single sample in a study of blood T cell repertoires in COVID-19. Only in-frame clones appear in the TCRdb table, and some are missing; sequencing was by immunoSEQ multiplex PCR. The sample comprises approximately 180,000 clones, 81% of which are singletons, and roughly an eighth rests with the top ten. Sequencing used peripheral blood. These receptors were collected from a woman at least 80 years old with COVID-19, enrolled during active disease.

The CDR3 DNA reads TGTGCCAGCAGCTTAGGGAGTTCGGGGGGTATTCAGCCCCAGCATTTT. Protein product: CASSLGSSGGIQPQHF. The V and J genes are TRBV7-2 and TRBJ1-5; TRBD1 might be the D (5 bases). This CDR3 is built from 16 residues. V lost 1 base and J lost 6, with 16 bases in between. CDR1 SGHTA and CDR2 FQGNSA come from the germline V gene.

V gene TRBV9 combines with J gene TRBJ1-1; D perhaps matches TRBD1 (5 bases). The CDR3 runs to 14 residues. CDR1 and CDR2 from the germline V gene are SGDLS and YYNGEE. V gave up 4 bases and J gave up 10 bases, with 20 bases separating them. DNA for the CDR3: TGTGCCAGCAGCCCCGGACACGGCAGCATGCCAGCTTTCTTT. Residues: CASSPGHGSMPAFF.